The 7 T cell receptor beta chains given below trace back to one sample, sequenced in a study of cytomegalovirus exposure and HLA in healthy donors. The primer mix had 60 Vbeta and 13 Jbeta primers. Using immunoSEQ multiplex PCR, the repertoire was profiled, and TCRdb retains in-frame clones only, with some absent. The sample has fewer than 150,000 clones; 15% are singletons. Sequencing was performed on PBMCs. Receptors were obtained from a woman between 18 and 29 years old in good health and CMV-seronegative.

The chain links TRBV18 to TRBJ1-2; TRBD1 is a possible D gene (5 bases). The V end lost 6 bases, the J end lost 0 bases, and 11 bases lay between the germline ends. Germline CDR1 is KGHSH and CDR2 is LQKENI. The CDR3 consists of 14 residues. CDR3 residues: CASSQGPTNYGYTF. The DNA of the CDR3 is TGTGCCAGCTCGCAGGGCCCCACTAACTATGGCTACACCTTC. The full variable domain, completed using reference TRBV18 and TRBJ1-2, is NAGVMQNPRHLVRRRGQEARLRCSPMKGHSHVYWYRQLPEEGLKFMVYLQKENIIDESGMPKERFSAEFPKEGPSILRIQQVVRGDSAAYFCASSQGPTNYGYTFGSGTRLTVV.

This clone was counted a few times. The chain couples TRBV30 to TRBJ1-1; 9 nucleotides agree with TRBD1. The CDR3 consists of 13 residues. V lost 3 bases and J lost 5; bases outside the gene matches: 4. Germline V gene lookup returns CDR1 GTSNPN and CDR2 SVGIG (reference sequence). The CDR3 DNA reads TGTGCCTGGAGCCGGACAGGGGTGACTGAAGCTTTCTTT. Protein product: CAWSRTGVTEAFF.

This clone was observed a handful of times. The chain links TRBV12-2 to TRBJ1-1; the table's D call TRBD1 went unverified against the DNA. TRBV12-2 is an annotated pseudogene. The CDR3 sequence is 19 residues long. The CDR3 here is CASRLEGFSLVADNTEAFF. CDR3 bases: TGTGCAAGTCGCTTAGAGGGGTTTTCTTTAGTCGCAGATAACACTGAAGCTTTCTTT.

The sample holds a few counts of this clone. The chain is built from TRBV30 and TRBJ2-1; maybe TRBD2 (6 bases). The CDR3 runs 14 residues. Between the trimmed V and J ends, which lost 3 bases and 0 bases, there was a span of 9 bases. Germline-derived CDR1 and CDR2 are GTSNPN and SVGIG (reference sequence). The CDR3 reads CAWRASASYNEQFF. In nucleotides, the CDR3 is TGTGCCTGGAGGGCTAGCGCCTCCTACAATGAGCAGTTCTTC.

This clone was detected only a few times. At one end, the junction sequence differs from germline, possibly due to a read error. This sequence joins TRBV11-2 and TRBJ2-1, with D unclear. CDR1 and CDR2 from the germline V gene are SGHAT and FQNNGV. The CDR3 contains 15 residues. CDR3 nucleotide sequence: TGTGCCAGCACCTTAACCGGGTCTCCCTACAATGAGCAGTTCTTC. The encoded protein is CASTLTGSPYNEQFF.

This clone was seen more than once but under ten times. The chain recombines TRBV7-3 with TRBJ2-3; a weak D match, TRBD2 (7 bases). The CDR3 totals 14 residues. Trimming pared 5 bases from V and 5 bases from J, leaving 14 bases between. Per germline, CDR1 SGHTA and CDR2 FQGTGA. The CDR3 coding sequence is TGTGCCAGCAGCCCCGTGGGGGGGCAAGATACGCAGTATTTT. Translating it yields CASSPVGGQDTQYF.

This clone was counted only a few times. This chain uses TRBV30 with TRBJ2-7, with 7 bases aligning to TRBD1. Per germline, CDR1 GTSNPN and CDR2 SVGIG (reference sequence). Losses at the gene ends were 8 bases for V and 2 bases for J; bases not matched to a gene: 9. CDR3 size: 13 residues. CDR3 bases: TGTGCCGGAAATACCGGGACAGCCTACGAGCAGTACTTC. Encoded protein: CAGNTGTAYEQYF.